This TCR beta chain originates from a study of cytomegalovirus exposure and HLA in healthy donors. Overall study context: Ancestry clustering placed more than 65% of 350 to 500 genotyped donors in the Caucasian-associated cluster.

Notes on this clone: Its antigen is currently unknown.

Researchers ran the PCR with 60 Vbeta and 13 Jbeta primers. The protocol was immunoSEQ multiplex PCR, while the TCRdb copy is restricted to in-frame clones and leaves out a portion. The sample yields tens of thousands of clones, of which the top ten take up 2.5% to 3%. Study results and limitations: An Asian-associated ancestry cluster reportedly showed fewer N-insertions than the roughly 670-donor mean in a later analysis. TCR beta V segments were, for the most part, productive about 90% or about 30% of the time in an earlier analysis. Reportedly, cytomegalovirus status was diagnosed with high sensitivity and specificity.

Trimming shortened V by 1 base and J by 3 bases, and 10 bases separated the two germline ends. The germline V gene has CDR1 SGHRS and CDR2 YFSETQ. CDR3 length: 15 residues. The chain has TRBV5-1 and TRBJ1-4; D not certain. The source material was PBMCs. The origin of this receptor is a middle-aged man in good health and CMV-seronegative. CDR3 amino acids: CASSLLGGSNEKLFF. CDR3 in DNA: TGCGCCAGCAGCTTGCTCGGCGGTTCTAATGAAAAACTGTTTTTT.